A single sample gave rise to the 17 T cell receptor beta chains below, sequenced in a study of T-cell reconstitution after alpha-beta-depleted transplantation in children. As it was prepared, the TCRbeta library received unique molecular identifiers. MiXCR, run by TCRdb on the PCR reads, gives a single entry per CDR3 protein. This table has under 250,000 distinct CDR3 sequences, about 24% appearing once. The sequences come from PBMCs, mostly from graft donor cells, collected 360 days after TCRalphabeta/CD19-depleted stem cell transplant. The receptor set was obtained from a female patient between 2 and 15 years old who had a stem cell transplant for congenital amegakaryocytic thrombocytopenia, so the T cells may come from the graft donor.

The chain uses TRBV12-3 or TRBV12-4 and TRBJ2-5, with a tentative D call TRBD2 (5 bases). Deletions cut 1 base from V and 5 bases from J, with 14 bases between. The CDR3 totals 15 residues. The CDR3 sequence: CASSLEASPGETQYF. CDR3 nucleotides: TGTGCCAGCAGTTTAGAGGCTAGCCCGGGGGAGACCCAGTACTTC.

This chain links TRBV24-1 with TRBJ2-3; D possibly corresponds to TRBD1 (6 bases). The CDR3 covers 17 residues. Germline loops: CDR1 KGHDR, CDR2 SFDVKD. V was clipped by 1 base and J by 0 bases, with 13 bases between them. The CDR3 protein is CATSDFGGRGSTDTQYF. In nucleotides, the CDR3 is TGTGCCACCAGTGATTTTGGTGGAAGGGGGAGCACAGATACGCAGTATTTT.

This clonotype came up a few times. CDR3 coding DNA: TGCAGCGTTGAAGATCCAGGGCAGCCCCAGCATTTT. Translation gives CSVEDPGQPQHF. The chain has TRBV29-1 and TRBJ1-5, with D possibly TRBD1 on 5 matching bases. With 0 bases removed from V and 7 bases from J, the gap between germline ends came to 7 bases. The length of the CDR3 is 12 residues. CDR1 SQVTM and CDR2 ANQGSEA come from the germline V gene.

CDR3 amino acids: CASSLVQDVGETQYF. For the CDR3, the DNA is TGTGCCAGCAGCTTAGTACAGGACGTCGGGGAGACCCAGTACTTC. V is TRBV7-2 and J is TRBJ2-5; weak D call: TRBD1 (5 bases). V lost 1 base, J lost 5 bases, and 14 bases lay in between. This CDR3 has 15 residues. Looked up from germline, CDR1 is SGHTA and CDR2 is FQGNSA.

In its sample, this clonotype was seen a few times. One end of the junction does not line up with germline, which may come from a read error. V is TRBV11-2 and J is TRBJ2-1; D is uncertain. Germline V lookup: CDR1 SGHAT, CDR2 FQNNGV. This CDR3 region has 15 residues. In DNA form, the CDR3 reads TGTGCCAGCAGCTTAGAAGCCCTCCCTCACAATGTGCAGTTCTTC. Translating gives CASSLEALPHNVQFF.

The chain joins TRBV9 to TRBJ2-1; 10 bases fit TRBD2. The CDR3 sequence is 14 residues long. V was pared by 1 base and J by 10 bases, with 5 bases of the junction left unmatched. Looked up from germline, CDR1 is SGDLS and CDR2 is YYNGEE. The CDR3 nucleotides are TGTGCCAGCAGCGTACTAGCGGGAGTTGAGGAGCAGTTCTTC. Translated, it gives CASSVLAGVEEQFF. Drawing the rest from reference TRBV9 and TRBJ2-1, the complete variable domain is DSGVTQTPKHLITATGQRVTLRCSPRSGDLSVYWYQQSLDQGLQFLIQYYNGEERAKGNILERFSAQQFPDLHSELNLSSLELGDSALYFCASSVLAGVEEQFFGPGTRLTVL.

This clonotype appeared many times. V gene TRBV27 combines with J gene TRBJ2-2; 8 bases map to TRBD1. J was trimmed by 7 bases and V by 3 bases; bases with no gene match: 10. This CDR3 is built from 16 residues. Germline lookup yields CDR1 MNHEY and CDR2 SMNVEV (reference sequence). In DNA form, the CDR3 reads TGTGCCAGCAGTTTCGACAGGGGCCGTTCAGGCGGGGAGCTGTTTTTT. Translating gives CASSFDRGRSGGELFF.

This clonotype was counted once. A much bigger clone sits one base away, suggesting this may be a read error. The chain combines TRBV24-1 with TRBJ2-2, with D perhaps matching TRBD1 or TRBD2 (5 bases each). Germline CDR1 and CDR2: KGHDR and SFDVKD. CDR3 length: 16 amino acids. The CDR3 DNA is TGTGTCACCAGTGAAAGCTGGGGGACGAACACCGGGGAGCTGTTTTTT. Its protein is CVTSESWGTNTGELFF.

The chain links TRBV10-2 to TRBJ1-2; no firm D call. Germline V gene lookup returns CDR1 WSHSY and CDR2 SAAADI. Trimming took off 4 bases at V and 5 bases at J, with 11 bases between the two ends. The CDR3 is 13 amino acids. The CDR3 coding sequence is TGCGCCAGCAGTGTGTGGCAGGATTATGGCTACACCTTC. This codes for CASSVWQDYGYTF.

This clonotype was picked up a small number of times. The chain has TRBV28 and TRBJ2-5, with no clear D. V was shortened by 3 bases and J by 1 base, with 6 bases between the two germline ends. Germline V gives CDR1 MDHEN, CDR2 SYDVKM. CDR3 length equals 13 residues. CDR3 region: CASSFWVQETQYF. CDR3 sequence (DNA): TGTGCCAGCAGTTTTTGGGTCCAAGAGACCCAGTACTTC.

V and J are TRBV24-1 and TRBJ2-1; 11 bases align to TRBD2. The length of the CDR3 is 16 residues. With 3 bases clipped from V and 4 bases from J, the junction kept 4 bases outside the gene matches. Germline V gene sequence: CDR1 KGHDR, CDR2 SFDVKD. For the CDR3, the DNA is TGTGCCACCAGTGATCCGACTAGCGGGGAGTACAATGAGCAGTTCTTC. Protein sequence: CATSDPTSGEYNEQFF.

The gene calls are TRBV7-9 and TRBJ1-2; no definite D call. CDR3 length equals 13 residues. Germline assignment: CDR1 SEHNR and CDR2 FQNEAQ (reference sequence). Deletions cut 2 bases from V and 4 bases from J, with 8 bases between. Here the CDR3 reads CASSLRVPYGYTF. CDR3 sequence (DNA): TGTGCCAGCAGCTTAAGGGTTCCCTATGGCTACACCTTC.

This clonotype has a count of ten or more. The chain couples TRBV12-3 or TRBV12-4 to TRBJ2-1, with 7 positions matching TRBD2. The CDR3 is 14 amino acids. J gave up 0 bases and V 6 bases, and 2 bases lay outside the gene matches. This CDR3 reads CASRGLVSYNEQFF. The CDR3 nucleotides read TGTGCCAGCAGAGGACTAGTCTCCTACAATGAGCAGTTCTTC.

This clonotype was detected only a few times. The rearrangement joins TRBV4-1 to TRBJ1-2, with no clear D. V lost 4 bases, J lost 14 bases, and 20 bases lay in between. Germline CDR1 reads MGHRA; CDR2 reads YSYEKL. The CDR3 is 13 residues long. CDR3 in amino acids: CASSLTRAEGGTF. The CDR3 DNA sequence: TGCGCCAGCAGCCTCACGCGGGCTGAAGGAGGGACCTTC.

This clonotype appeared many times. The V call is TRBV4-2, the J call TRBJ2-7; D gene uncertain. CDR1 is LGHNA, CDR2 YNFKEQ, per germline. Trimming pared 4 bases from V and 0 bases from J, leaving 13 bases between. There are 15 residues in the CDR3. CDR3 amino acids: CASSPDRQSSYEQYF. The CDR3 DNA follows: TGTGCCAGCAGCCCAGACCGACAAAGCTCCTACGAGCAGTACTTC.

Only a few counts were recorded for this clonotype. The chain uses TRBV12-3 or TRBV12-4 and TRBJ2-2; D is unresolved. V lost 3 bases and J 7 bases, leaving 15 bases between the germline ends. The CDR3 contains 15 residues. Here the CDR3 reads CASSFIMGVGGELFF. DNA of the CDR3: TGTGCCAGCAGTTTCATCATGGGTGTCGGCGGGGAGCTGTTTTTT.

The chain employs TRBV25-1 and TRBJ2-2, with 13 bases matching TRBD2. Losses at the gene ends were 4 bases for V and 6 bases for J; bases not matched to a gene: 5. This CDR3 has 16 amino acids. The germline gives CDR1 MGHDK, CDR2 SYGVNS. CDR3 DNA sequence: TGTGCCAGCAGTGCCACCGGACTAGCGGGAGCCGGGGAGCTGTTTTTT. Its protein product is CASSATGLAGAGELFF. Filled out from reference TRBV25-1 and TRBJ2-2, the complete variable domain reads EADIYQTPRYLVIGTGKKITLECSQTMGHDKMYWYQQDPGMELHLIHYSYGVNSTEKGDLSSESTVSRIRTEHFPLTLESARPSHTSQYLCASSATGLAGAGELFFGEGSRLTVL.